Included here is one T cell receptor (beta chain) sequence, with context. Its antigen is unknown. Germline V lookup: CDR1 MNHEY, CDR2 SMNVEV (reference sequence). V lost 1 base, J lost 7 bases, and 19 bases lay in between. This CDR3 is built from 16 residues. Libraries were prepared by immunoSEQ multiplex PCR; TCRdb keeps only in-frame clonotypes and omits some of them. This sample has 300,000 to 400,000 clones, with 75% to 90% found just once. The record originates from a study of Ad26.COV2.S vaccination and SARS-CoV-2 variants. Background on the study: Donor got 5x10^10 or 1x10^11 viral particles of Ad26.COV2.S. Study findings and constraints: Using TCR breadth and depth analyses may have led to underestimated total T cell responses.

Treatment indicated: 15 to 20 received Ad26.COV2.S at low or high dose, single or two shots; five or six received placebo; per-sample allocation not given. Day 63 following the first vaccine or placebo injection was when the samples were taken. V gene TRBV27 combines with J gene TRBJ2-5; the D call may be TRBD1 or TRBD2 (5 bases each). This TCR was sampled from a person aged 18-65 years who received the Ad26.COV2.S COVID-19 vaccine or a placebo. Sample: peripheral blood, taken in a trial of Ad26.COV2.S vaccine versus placebo. The CDR3 region is CASSLYDGGNRATQYF. CDR3 coding DNA: TGTGCCAGCAGTTTATATGATGGGGGAAACCGGGCGACCCAGTACTTC.